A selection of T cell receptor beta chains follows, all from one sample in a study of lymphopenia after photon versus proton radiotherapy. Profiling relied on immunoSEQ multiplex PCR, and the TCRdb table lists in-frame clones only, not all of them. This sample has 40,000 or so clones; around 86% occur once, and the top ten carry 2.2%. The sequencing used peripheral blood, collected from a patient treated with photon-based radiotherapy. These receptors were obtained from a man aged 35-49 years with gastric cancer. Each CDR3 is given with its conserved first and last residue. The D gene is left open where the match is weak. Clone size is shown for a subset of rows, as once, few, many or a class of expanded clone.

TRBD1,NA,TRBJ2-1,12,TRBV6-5,TGTGCCAGCAGAAGACAGGGGAGTGAGCAGTTCTTC,CASRRQGSEQFF
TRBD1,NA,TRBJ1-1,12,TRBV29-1,TGCAGCGCCTGGACAGGAGGTACTGAAGCTTTCTTT,CSAWTGGTEAFF
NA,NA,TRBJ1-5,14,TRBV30,TGTGCCTGGAGTAAGGGGGGCAGCAATCAGCCCCAGCATTTT,CAWSKGGSNQPQHF
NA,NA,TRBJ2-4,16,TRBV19,TGTGCCAGTAGTAGTGTGGGGCAGCCCTCAAAAAACATTCAGTACTTC,CASSSVGQPSKNIQYF
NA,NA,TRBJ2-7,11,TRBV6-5,TGTGCCAGCAGTGACTGGAGGGAGCAGTACTTC,CASSDWREQYF
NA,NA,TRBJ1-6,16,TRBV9,TGTGCCAGCAGCGCCGGGAGCCGCTCCTATAATTCACCCCTCCACTTT,CASSAGSRSYNSPLHF
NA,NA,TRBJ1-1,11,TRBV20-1,TGCAGTGCCCCACCGAACACTGAAGCTTTCTTT,CSAPPNTEAFF
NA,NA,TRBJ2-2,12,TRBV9,TGTGCCAGCAGCGTCAACACCGGGGAGCTGTTTTTT,CASSVNTGELFF
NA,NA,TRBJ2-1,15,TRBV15,TGTGCCACCAGCAGAGGCGTCGGAGACTACAATGAGCAGTTCTTC,CATSRGVGDYNEQFF
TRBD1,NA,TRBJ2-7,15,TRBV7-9,TGTGCCAGCAGCTTCCCGGGACAGGGGGTTTACGAGCAGTACTTC,CASSFPGQGVYEQYF
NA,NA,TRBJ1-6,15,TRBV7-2,TGTGCCAGCAGCTTATACGCCCCGGAGAATTCACCCCTCCACTTT,CASSLYAPENSPLHF
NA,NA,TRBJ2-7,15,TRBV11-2,TGTGCCAGCAGCCGACAGAGATTGAACGTCTACGAGCAGTACTTC,CASSRQRLNVYEQYF
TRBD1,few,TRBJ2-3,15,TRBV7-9,TGTGCCAGCAGCTTAGGGACAGGGTTTCCAGATACGCAGTATTTT,CASSLGTGFPDTQYF